This T cell receptor (beta chain) came from a study of T-cell reconstitution after alpha-beta-depleted transplantation in children. Preparing the TCRbeta library involved the use of unique molecular identifiers. TCRdb processed the PCR reads anew with MiXCR; each CDR3 protein has one entry. Of 200,000 to 250,000 distinct CDR3 sequences detected, approximately 9.5% appear once; the ten largest clones hold less than 8%. After removal of 5 bases from V and 4 bases from J, the junction contained 7 bases not matched to a gene. CDR1 and CDR2 from the germline V gene are KGHDR and SFDVKD. This CDR3 has 14 amino acids.

The gene calls are TRBV24-1 and TRBJ2-7; 7 nucleotides match TRBD1. The sequences come from PBMCs from the stem cell graft donor, collected from the stem cell graft. This clonotype was obtained from a human donor who donated a stem cell graft to a child with acute lymphoblastic leukemia. CDR3 coding DNA: TGTGCCACCAGTGTACGGGACAGACCTTACGAGCAGTACTTC. This sequence encodes CATSVRDRPYEQYF.